This is a list of T cell receptor beta chains from one sample in a study of blood T cell repertoires in COVID-19. TCRdb's copy holds only in-frame clones and misses some; the assay was immunoSEQ multiplex PCR. This sample has some 45,000 clones, with approximately 83% found just once. Sequenced material: peripheral blood. These receptor sequences come from a man aged 80 or over in a cohort sampled during active COVID-19. Each CDR3 is given with its conserved first and last residue. A D gene is named only where the DNA matches it firmly. Not every row has a clone size; where given, it reads once, few, many or a size class.

TRBJ1-6 | TRBV7-2 | TRBD1 | - | CASSDRDRGYNSPLHF | TGTGCCAGCAGCGACCGGGACAGAGGCTATAATTCACCCCTCCACTTT
TRBJ1-1 | TRBV6-4 | TRBD1 | - | CASREQGSNTEAFF | TGTGCCAGCAGGGAACAGGGGTCGAACACTGAAGCTTTCTTT
TRBJ1-1 | TRBV5-1 | - | once | CATTPGGALGNTEAFF | TGCGCCACCACCCCGGGAGGGGCTTTAGGTAACACTGAAGCTTTCTTT
TRBJ2-5 | TRBV6-2/TRBV6-3 | TRBD2 | - | CASSWGLAGGAETQYF | TGTGCCAGCAGTTGGGGACTAGCGGGGGGGGCGGAGACCCAGTACTTC
TRBJ2-7 | TRBV12-3/TRBV12-4 | TRBD2 | - | CASQLAGVHEQYF | TGTGCCAGCCAGCTAGCGGGAGTACACGAGCAGTACTTC
TRBJ1-1 | TRBV2 | TRBD1 | - | CASSWTGLTEAFF | TGTGCCAGCAGTTGGACAGGGCTCACTGAAGCTTTCTTT
TRBJ2-7 | TRBV5-1 | - | - | CASSLYGGGYEQYF | TGCGCCAGCAGCTTGTATGGGGGCGGGTACGAGCAGTACTTC
TRBJ2-7 | TRBV21-1 | - | - | CASSRNGAVDEQYF | TGTGCCAGCAGCAGGAACGGAGCGGTGGACGAGCAGTACTTC
TRBJ2-2 | TRBV11-3 | - | - | CASSSSPSGAGELFF | TGTGCCAGCAGCTCGAGCCCCTCGGGGGCCGGGGAGCTGTTTTTT
TRBJ2-7 | TRBV30 | TRBD1 | - | CAWSVPGQGGRQYF | TGTGCCTGGAGTGTCCCGGGACAGGGGGGACGGCAGTACTTC
TRBJ1-5 | TRBV5-6 | - | - | CASSFRGNQPQHF | TGTGCCAGCAGCTTCAGGGGCAATCAGCCCCAGCATTTT
TRBJ2-7 | TRBV7-2 | TRBD2 | - | CASSLGTSGRNEQYF | TGTGCCAGCAGCTTAGGGACTAGCGGGAGGAACGAGCAGTACTTC
TRBJ2-1 | TRBV28 | TRBD2 | - | CASSLVGGRNNEQFF | TGTGCCAGCAGTTTGGTGGGAGGGAGAAACAATGAGCAGTTCTTC
TRBJ2-1 | TRBV5-1 | - | - | CASSLNQAASSYNEQFF | TGCGCCAGCAGCTTGAATCAGGCTGCAAGCTCCTACAATGAGCAGTTCTTC
TRBJ2-7 | TRBV3-1/TRBV3-2 | - | - | CASSQIGGGVEQYF | TGTGCCAGCAGCCAGATAGGGGGCGGGGTAGAGCAGTACTTC
TRBJ1-1 | TRBV19 | TRBD1 | - | CASSTNRQGSYTEAFF | TGTGCCAGTAGTACAAACCGACAGGGGTCATACACTGAAGCTTTCTTT
TRBJ2-5 | TRBV7-8 | TRBD2 | - | CASSVTSGRNGETQYF | TGTGCCAGCAGCGTTACTAGCGGGAGGAACGGAGAGACCCAGTACTTC
TRBJ2-4 | TRBV5-1 | - | - | CASSGQSKNIQYF | TGCGCCAGCAGCGGACAATCAAAAAACATTCAGTACTTC
TRBJ1-1 | TRBV5-1 | - | - | CASSSDSLVSEAFF | TGCGCCAGCAGCTCAGACAGCCTAGTAAGTGAAGCTTTCTTT
TRBJ1-1 | TRBV28 | - | once | CASSSRGSHEAFF | TGTGCCAGCAGTTCCCGGGGGAGCCACGAAGCTTTCTTT
TRBJ2-7 | TRBV5-6 | TRBD1 | - | CASSLNRDRGRMGPYEQYF | TGTGCCAGCAGCCTGAACCGGGACAGGGGGCGGATGGGTCCCTACGAGCAGTACTTC
TRBJ1-2 | TRBV5-1 | - | - | CASSPQVAGRESGYTF | TGCGCCAGCAGCCCTCAGGTGGCAGGGCGAGAGAGTGGCTACACCTTC
TRBJ1-2 | TRBV27 | - | - | CASSFRDKSGYTF | TGTGCCAGCAGTTTCAGGGATAAGAGTGGCTACACCTTC
TRBJ2-7 | TRBV6-2/TRBV6-3 | - | - | CASSWGLDGDGGEQYF | TGTGCCAGCAGTTGGGGACTCGATGGGGATGGGGGCGAGCAGTACTTC
TRBJ2-3 | TRBV4-3 | TRBD2 | few | CASSQDIAGASDTQYF | TGCGCCAGCAGCCAAGACATAGCGGGAGCATCCGATACGCAGTATTTT
TRBJ2-4 | TRBV30 | - | - | CAWSSDIAKNIQYF | TGTGCCTGGAGTTCAGACATAGCCAAAAACATTCAGTACTTC
TRBJ1-2 | TRBV24-1 | - | - | CATSDLRVNYGYTF | TGTGCCACCAGTGATCTCAGGGTAAACTATGGCTACACCTTC
TRBJ1-4 | TRBV28 | - | - | CASSLGRAREKLFF | TGTGCCAGCAGTTTGGGCAGGGCACGCGAAAAACTGTTTTTT
TRBJ2-7 | TRBV7-2 | TRBD1 | - | CASSLGQGRRDEQYF | TGTGCCAGCAGCCTTGGACAGGGGCGGAGGGACGAGCAGTACTTC
TRBJ1-1 | TRBV7-9 | - | - | CASSLPPMTEAFF | TGTGCCAGCAGCCTACCCCCTATGACTGAAGCTTTCTTT
TRBJ2-2 | TRBV7-2 | - | - | CASSSYRFAKMNTGELFF | TGTGCCAGCAGCTCATACAGATTCGCGAAGATGAACACCGGGGAGCTGTTTTTT
TRBJ2-6 | TRBV7-8 | - | - | CASSSPTQSSGANVLTF | TGTGCCAGCAGCTCCCCCACACAGTCCTCTGGGGCCAACGTCCTGACTTTC
TRBJ2-7 | TRBV28 | TRBD2 | - | CASSRHPGLAIPYEQYF | TGTGCCAGCAGTCGTCATCCGGGACTAGCGATCCCCTACGAGCAGTACTTC
TRBJ1-3 | TRBV4-1 | TRBD1 | - | CASSQDVVGAGQGRNTIYF | TGCGCCAGCAGCCAAGATGTCGTCGGTGCGGGACAGGGGCGAAACACCATATATTTT
TRBJ1-2 | TRBV4-1 | - | - | CASSQEVTGPYGYTF | TGCGCCAGCAGCCAAGAGGTCACAGGTCCTTATGGCTACACCTTC
TRBJ2-4 | TRBV27 | - | - | CASSLGFGRAAIQYF | TGTGCCAGCAGTTTAGGGTTCGGCAGGGCGGCCATTCAGTACTTC
TRBJ2-7 | TRBV19 | TRBD1 | - | CASSSPGQGTYEQYF | TGTGCCAGTAGTAGCCCCGGACAGGGGACCTACGAGCAGTACTTC
TRBJ1-1 | TRBV7-2 | - | once | CASSSRYYGTEAFF | TGTGCCAGCAGCTCTAGATACTACGGCACTGAAGCTTTCTTT